This entry describes one T cell receptor (beta chain). The sample originates from a study of technical replicates of blood from a handful of donors. Sequencing was performed with immunoSEQ multiplex PCR; in TCRdb, only in-frame clones are kept and a portion is missing. The table records some 87,000 clones, about nine tenths of them present only once. The CDR3 spans 13 residues. Trimming pared 2 bases from V and 14 bases from J, leaving 19 bases between. Germline lookup yields CDR1 SGDLS and CDR2 YYNGEE. The chain couples TRBV9 to TRBJ1-2; a possible D gene is TRBD1 (6 bases). Material for sequencing was T cells isolated from PBMCs. This clonotype was obtained from a human donor in good health. Written as DNA, the CDR3 is TGTGCCAGCAGCGTGGACAGCCTGGTTGAGGGGACCTTC. Translating it yields CASSVDSLVEGTF.